This T cell receptor beta chain comes out of a study of blood T cell repertoires in COVID-19. Sequencing was performed with immunoSEQ multiplex PCR; in TCRdb, only in-frame clones are kept and a portion is missing. The sample lists 45,000 to 55,000 clones, 65% to 80% occurring once. The germline CDR1 and CDR2 sequences are LGHNA and YSLEER. This CDR3 comprises 15 residues. The V end lost 1 base, the J end lost 1 base, and 8 bases lay between the germline ends. Source material: peripheral blood. This TCR was sampled from a human donor with active or convalescent COVID-19. The donor label of this sample is uncertain. The chain uses TRBV4-3 and TRBJ1-3; D is perhaps TRBD1 (5 bases). The CDR3 sequence is CASSQAAGSGNTIYF. The CDR3 DNA sequence: TGCGCCAGCAGCCAAGCTGCAGGGTCTGGAAACACCATATATTTT.